What follows are 16 T cell receptor beta chains derived from one specimen sequenced in a study of regulatory T cells in long-lasting Graves disease. Time point noted: newly diagnosed GD, antithyroid drugs for less than 3 months. PBMC RNA served as the TCR library source. Library construction for TCR beta used iRepertoire HTBI primers and Arm-PCR of CDR3 regions. From the multiplex PCR reads, TCRdb called clonotypes with MiXCR, one entry per CDR3 protein. The data hold 200,000 to 250,000 distinct CDR3 sequences, with about a sixth observed a single time. Sequencing used peripheral blood mononuclear cells (PBMCs), obtained at new diagnosis, from a patient treated with antithyroid drugs. The receptors stem from a female donor with Graves disease.

This clonotype showed up just once. The chain uses TRBV7-2 and TRBJ2-1; D may be TRBD1 or TRBD2 (6 bases each). CDR1 is SGHTA and CDR2 is FQGNSA in the germline V gene. V dropped 7 bases and J dropped 9 bases, with 16 bases sitting between them. The CDR3 extends over 13 amino acids. This CDR3 is CASMRDNNSEQFF. The CDR3 bases are TGTGCCAGCATGCGGGACAACAACTCTGAGCAGTTCTTC.

This clonotype was counted between two and nine times. The rearrangement joins TRBV5-1 to TRBJ2-3; TRBD1 is a possible D gene (7 bases). From germline, CDR1 is SGHRS and CDR2 YFSETQ. The V end lost 6 bases, the J end lost 6 bases, and 14 bases lay between the germline ends. The CDR3 spans 13 residues. The CDR3 DNA sequence: TGCGCCAGCACGATACAGGGGAGGGATACGCAGTATTTT. The encoded protein is CASTIQGRDTQYF.

This clonotype was recorded at least ten times. The chain recombines TRBV27 with TRBJ2-7; the D gene is possibly TRBD1 (7 bases). Trimming left V 4 bases short and J 2 bases short, with 12 bases between. CDR1 MNHEY and CDR2 SMNVEV come from the germline V gene (reference sequence). The CDR3 length is 14 residues. The CDR3 here is CASSYQGGTYEQYF. Written as DNA, the CDR3 is TGTGCCAGCAGTTACCAGGGGGGCACCTACGAGCAGTACTTC.

This clonotype has at least ten counts. This chain connects TRBV7-8 to TRBJ2-1; the match to TRBD2 covers 12 bases. Per the germline V gene, CDR1 is SGHVS and CDR2 is FQNEAQ. This CDR3 has 15 amino acids. Trimming took 3 bases from V and 5 from J; bases not matched to a gene: 2. CDR3 amino acids: CASSLTSGSHNEQFF. The CDR3 DNA is TGTGCCAGCAGCTTGACTAGCGGGAGCCACAATGAGCAGTTCTTC. Together with reference TRBV7-8 and TRBJ2-1, the CDR3 gives the full variable domain: GAGVSQSPRYKVAKRGQDVALRCDPISGHVSLFWYQQALGQGPEFLTYFQNEAQLDKSGLPSDRFFAERPEGSVSTLKIQRTQQEDSAVYLCASSLTSGSHNEQFFGPGTRLTVL.

This clonotype occurred many times. The chain joins TRBV6-2 or TRBV6-3 to TRBJ2-3, with D perhaps being TRBD1 or TRBD2 (5 bases each). The V gene's germline CDR1 is MNHEY and CDR2 SVGEGT. V was pared by 4 bases and J by 0 bases, with 11 bases between. The CDR3 loop spans 15 amino acids. The CDR3 sequence: CASSWDESSTDTQYF. The CDR3 bases are TGTGCCAGCAGTTGGGACGAATCTAGCACAGATACGCAGTATTTT.

There are many counts of this clonotype. The CDR3 DNA reads as TGTGCCAGCAGGAGGACAGGAACTCGGCGGGTATCAGCCCAGCATTTT. Protein product: CASRRTGTRRVSAQHF. This sequence joins TRBV6-1 and TRBJ1-5; the match to TRBD1 covers 7 bases. The germline gives CDR1 MNHNS, CDR2 SASEGT. V lost 6 bases to trimming and J lost 11 bases; unmatched junction nucleotides: 19. The CDR3 spans 16 residues.

This clonotype has ten or more counts. The chain joins TRBV19 to TRBJ2-7; 7 bases line up with TRBD1. The CDR3 consists of 12 residues. With V trimmed by 6 bases and J by 9 bases, 8 bases remained unmatched. Germline values: CDR1 LNHDA, CDR2 SQIVND (reference sequence). CDR3 DNA sequence: TGTGCCAGTAGATCCAGGGGGAGTGTGCAGTACTTC. The encoded protein is CASRSRGSVQYF.

This clonotype was observed at least ten times. J is TRBJ2-3 and V is TRBV7-2; 9 nucleotides match TRBD2. V lost 5 bases to trimming and J lost 2 bases; unmatched junction nucleotides: 2. Germline V gene lookup returns CDR1 SGHTA and CDR2 FQGNSA. This CDR3 is built from 14 residues. This chain's CDR3 is CASSGTSLTDTQYF. The CDR3 region has the DNA TGTGCCAGCAGCGGGACTAGCCTCACAGATACGCAGTATTTT.

This clonotype was recorded many times. The chain links TRBV7-8 to TRBJ1-1; no reliable D call. The germline CDR1 and CDR2 sequences are SGHVS and FQNEAQ. Trimming took off 0 bases at V and 8 bases at J, with 7 bases between the two ends. This CDR3 is 12 amino acids long. The CDR3: CASSLAWQEAFF. The CDR3 DNA sequence: TGTGCCAGCAGCTTAGCCTGGCAGGAAGCTTTCTTT. The entire variable domain, with the rest obtained from reference TRBV7-8 and TRBJ1-1, is as follows: GAGVSQSPRYKVAKRGQDVALRCDPISGHVSLFWYQQALGQGPEFLTYFQNEAQLDKSGLPSDRFFAERPEGSVSTLKIQRTQQEDSAVYLCASSLAWQEAFFGQGTRLTVV.

This clonotype was seen just once. A far more abundant clone sits one base away, making this likely a read error. V and J are TRBV28 and TRBJ2-1; D gene unclear. The J call is in doubt because the DNA end fits TRBJ2-5 better. Germline lookup yields CDR1 MDHEN and CDR2 SYDVKM. CDR3 length: 14 amino acids. The CDR3: CASSLWGGQEAQYF. CDR3 coding DNA: TGTGCCAGCAGTTTATGGGGCGGCCAAGAGGCCCAGTACTTC.

This clonotype has just a few counts. The CDR3 sequence: CASSIPGVGAYGYTF. CDR3 DNA: TGTGCCAGTAGTATCCCAGGCGTCGGGGCCTATGGCTACACCTTC. This rearrangement joins TRBV19 to TRBJ1-2; D might be TRBD1 (5 bases). The CDR3 loop spans 15 amino acids. Germline CDR1 LNHDA, CDR2 SQIVND (reference sequence). V was cut by 3 bases and J by 4 bases, with 15 bases left in between.

This rearrangement joins TRBV7-8 to TRBJ2-1; D gene unclear. Near its end, the DNA agrees better with TRBJ2-5, so the J call may be wrong. Germline loops: CDR1 SGHVS, CDR2 FQNEAQ. This CDR3 has 15 amino acids. The CDR3 DNA is TGTGCCAGCAGCTTAGGATGGGTATTCCAAGAGACCCAGTACTTC. The encoded protein is CASSLGWVFQETQYF.

This clonotype appeared many times. CDR3: CATSPREAESHEQYF. Written as DNA, the CDR3 is TGTGCCACCAGCCCGAGGGAGGCGGAATCCCACGAGCAGTACTTC. This chain links TRBV24-1 with TRBJ2-7; TRBD2 might be the D (6 bases). The CDR3 spans 15 residues. Per the germline V gene, CDR1 is KGHDR and CDR2 is SFDVKD. V was clipped by 7 bases and J by 5 bases, with 20 bases between them.

This clonotype was detected many times. V usage is TRBV19 and J usage is TRBJ2-2, with 9 bases matching TRBD1. V was pared by 8 bases and J by 4 bases, with 5 bases of the junction left unmatched. Looked up from germline, CDR1 is LNHDA and CDR2 is SQIVND (reference sequence). CDR3 length: 14 amino acids. In DNA, the CDR3 is TGTGCCAGTCTGGACAGGGGAGGCACCGGGGAGCTGTTTTTT. It encodes CASLDRGGTGELFF.

This clonotype occurred many times. The rearrangement uses TRBV9 and TRBJ2-6, with D unclear. CDR3 size: 17 residues. Germline V lookup: CDR1 SGDLS, CDR2 YYNGEE. V was cut by 7 bases and J by 1 base, with 18 bases left in between. The CDR3 protein is CASGSSFRSSGANVLTF. As DNA, the CDR3 is TGTGCCAGCGGTAGCTCGTTCAGATCATCTGGGGCCAACGTCCTGACTTTC. Together with reference TRBV9 and TRBJ2-6, the CDR3 gives the full variable domain: DSGVTQTPKHLITATGQRVTLRCSPRSGDLSVYWYQQSLDQGLQFLIQYYNGEERAKGNILERFSAQQFPDLHSELNLSSLELGDSALYFCASGSSFRSSGANVLTFGAGSRLTVL.

This clonotype was picked up many times. The chain recombines TRBV6-5 with TRBJ2-5; maybe TRBD2 (6 bases). CDR1 is MNHEY and CDR2 is SVGAGI in the germline V gene. The V gene lost 2 bases and the J gene lost 2 bases, with 24 bases spanning the gap. This CDR3 is 19 amino acids long. CDR3 nucleotide sequence: TGTGCCAGCAGTTACCAATTCCACCGGGACTCCACCGGGCAAGAGACCCAGTACTTC. Translation gives CASSYQFHRDSTGQETQYF.